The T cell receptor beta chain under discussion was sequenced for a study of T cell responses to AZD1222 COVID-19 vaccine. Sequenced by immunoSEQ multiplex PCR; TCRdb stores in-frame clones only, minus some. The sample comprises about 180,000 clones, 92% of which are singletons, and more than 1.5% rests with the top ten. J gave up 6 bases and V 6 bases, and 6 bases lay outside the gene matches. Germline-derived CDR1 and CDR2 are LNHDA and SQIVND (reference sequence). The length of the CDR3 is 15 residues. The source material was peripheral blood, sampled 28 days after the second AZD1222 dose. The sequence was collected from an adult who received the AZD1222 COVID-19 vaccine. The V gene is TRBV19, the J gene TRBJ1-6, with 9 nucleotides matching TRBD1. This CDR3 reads CASSPKGQGNSPLHF. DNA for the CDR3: TGTGCCAGTAGCCCAAAGGGACAGGGTAATTCACCCCTCCACTTT.